The rows below give T cell receptor beta chains drawn from one sample of a study of blood T cell repertoires in COVID-19. Here immunoSEQ multiplex PCR was the method, and the copy in TCRdb shows in-frame clones only, minus some. The data show about 140,000 clones, with around 86% seen just once and under 4.5% held by the top ten. Sequencing input: PBMCs or T cells enriched from blood (not recorded which). Receptor source: a man over 45 who had recovered from COVID-19. The CDR3 runs from the conserved cysteine through the conserved F or W. The D gene is left open where the match is weak. Size tells how often a clone was seen (once, few, many) or the class of an expanded clone, and some rows leave it out.

d_gene: TRBD1; abundance: -; len: 14; j_gene: TRBJ1-1; v_gene: TRBV2; CDR3nt: TGTGCCAGCAGTCAACAGGGGGCGGACACTGAAGCTTTCTTT; CDR3aa: CASSQQGADTEAFF
d_gene: -; abundance: -; len: 15; j_gene: TRBJ1-4; v_gene: TRBV7-2; CDR3nt: TGTGCCAGCAGCTTAGGCGGCGGTGGTAATGAAAAACTGTTTTTT; CDR3aa: CASSLGGGGNEKLFF
d_gene: TRBD1; abundance: -; len: 14; j_gene: TRBJ1-2; v_gene: TRBV7-2; CDR3nt: TGTGCCAGCAGCCCGGGACAGGGCGCCTATGGCTACACCTTC; CDR3aa: CASSPGQGAYGYTF
d_gene: TRBD1; abundance: -; len: 14; j_gene: TRBJ1-3; v_gene: TRBV5-4; CDR3nt: TGTGCCAGCAGCTCGACAGGGTTGGGAAACACCATATATTTT; CDR3aa: CASSSTGLGNTIYF
d_gene: -; abundance: -; len: 14; j_gene: TRBJ1-5; v_gene: TRBV15; CDR3nt: TGTGCCACCAGCTGGGGGGGTTCAAATCAGCCCCAGCATTTT; CDR3aa: CATSWGGSNQPQHF
d_gene: -; abundance: -; len: 14; j_gene: TRBJ2-3; v_gene: TRBV4-3; CDR3nt: TGCGCCAGCAGCCAAGATCACACAGGCCATACGCAGTATTTT; CDR3aa: CASSQDHTGHTQYF
d_gene: -; abundance: once; len: 15; j_gene: TRBJ2-7; v_gene: TRBV7-9; CDR3nt: TGTGCCAGCAGATCTACTGGGGGGAGCTCCTACGAGCAGTACTTC; CDR3aa: CASRSTGGSSYEQYF
d_gene: TRBD2; abundance: -; len: 16; j_gene: TRBJ2-3; v_gene: TRBV18; CDR3nt: TGTGCCAGCTCACCCAGGGTAGCGGGAGGCTCAGATACGCAGTATTTT; CDR3aa: CASSPRVAGGSDTQYF
d_gene: -; abundance: -; len: 17; j_gene: TRBJ2-6; v_gene: TRBV15; CDR3nt: TGTGCCACCAGAACCACAGGTTCGAAGGCTGGGGCCAACGTCCTGACTTTC; CDR3aa: CATRTTGSKAGANVLTF
d_gene: -; abundance: -; len: 17; j_gene: TRBJ2-5; v_gene: TRBV7-2; CDR3nt: TGTGCCAGCAGCCTCCCTACCACGGCGAGGGCCCAAGAGACCCAGTACTTC; CDR3aa: CASSLPTTARAQETQYF
d_gene: -; abundance: -; len: 15; j_gene: TRBJ2-4; v_gene: TRBV7-2; CDR3nt: TGTGCCAGCAGCTTCTTTGGGGAGGGACAGGCTATTCAGTACTTC; CDR3aa: CASSFFGEGQAIQYF
d_gene: -; abundance: -; len: 14; j_gene: TRBJ1-6; v_gene: TRBV27; CDR3nt: TGTGCCAGCACCTTACAGGGTGGGAATTCACCCCTCCACTTT; CDR3aa: CASTLQGGNSPLHF
d_gene: -; abundance: -; len: 14; j_gene: TRBJ1-5; v_gene: TRBV19; CDR3nt: TGTGCCAGCTTTCAGGTAGTGGGAGGACAGCCCCAGCATTTT; CDR3aa: CASFQVVGGQPQHF
d_gene: TRBD1; abundance: once; len: 17; j_gene: TRBJ1-6; v_gene: TRBV5-1; CDR3nt: TGCGCCAGCAGCTTGGCCGTAGGGGGACAGGTGAATTCACCCCTCCACTTT; CDR3aa: CASSLAVGGQVNSPLHF
d_gene: -; abundance: -; len: 12; j_gene: TRBJ1-1; v_gene: TRBV10-3; CDR3nt: TGTGCCATCAGTGAGCAGGGGATGGAAGCTTTCTTT; CDR3aa: CAISEQGMEAFF
d_gene: TRBD1; abundance: -; len: 15; j_gene: TRBJ1-6; v_gene: TRBV3-1/TRBV3-2; CDR3nt: TGTGCCAGCAGCCACTTGACAGGGAATAATTCACCCCTCCACTTT; CDR3aa: CASSHLTGNNSPLHF
d_gene: -; abundance: -; len: 15; j_gene: TRBJ2-1; v_gene: TRBV2; CDR3nt: TGTGCCAGCAGTTCTTACGGCGTAATACAATCTGGAGCGTTCTTC; CDR3aa: CASSSYGVIQSGAFF
d_gene: -; abundance: -; len: 15; j_gene: TRBJ2-3; v_gene: TRBV7-2; CDR3nt: TGTGCCAGCAGCTCGCGAAGACAGGTATCAGATACGCAGTATTTT; CDR3aa: CASSSRRQVSDTQYF
d_gene: -; abundance: -; len: 15; j_gene: TRBJ1-6; v_gene: TRBV18; CDR3nt: TGTGCCAGCTCACCAAGGGAGAAGGTCGATTCACCCCTCCACTTT; CDR3aa: CASSPREKVDSPLHF
d_gene: TRBD1; abundance: once; len: 14; j_gene: TRBJ1-6; v_gene: TRBV28; CDR3nt: TGTGCCAGCAGCGGGACAGTGGGGGGTTCACCCCTCCACTTT; CDR3aa: CASSGTVGGSPLHF
d_gene: -; abundance: once; len: 13; j_gene: TRBJ1-1; v_gene: TRBV19; CDR3nt: TGTGCCAGTAGTACTCGTATCGACACTGAAGCTTTCTTT; CDR3aa: CASSTRIDTEAFF
d_gene: -; abundance: -; len: 13; j_gene: TRBJ2-1; v_gene: TRBV28; CDR3nt: TGTGCCAGCAGGGAATTCCTAGACAATGAGCAGTTCTTC; CDR3aa: CASREFLDNEQFF
d_gene: TRBD1; abundance: -; len: 14; j_gene: TRBJ2-7; v_gene: TRBV12-5; CDR3nt: TGTGCTAGTGGACCGGGACAGGGTCGCCACGAGCAGTACTTC; CDR3aa: CASGPGQGRHEQYF
d_gene: -; abundance: -; len: 13; j_gene: TRBJ1-2; v_gene: TRBV6-5; CDR3nt: TGTGCCAGCAGGGCCCCCTTCGGAGGGTCCTACACCTTC; CDR3aa: CASRAPFGGSYTF
d_gene: -; abundance: -; len: 13; j_gene: TRBJ1-2; v_gene: TRBV19; CDR3nt: TGTGCCACTCACCCGACAGGCAGGGGTGGCTACACCTTC; CDR3aa: CATHPTGRGGYTF
d_gene: -; abundance: few; len: 16; j_gene: TRBJ1-6; v_gene: TRBV6-5; CDR3nt: TGTGCCAGCAGTTACGGGCCGGACAGCTATAATTCACCCCTCCACTTT; CDR3aa: CASSYGPDSYNSPLHF
d_gene: -; abundance: -; len: 16; j_gene: TRBJ2-2; v_gene: TRBV30; CDR3nt: TGTGCCTGGGGATGGGGCGGAGGGAGGTTCACCGGGGAGCTGTTTTTT; CDR3aa: CAWGWGGGRFTGELFF
d_gene: TRBD1; abundance: -; len: 13; j_gene: TRBJ1-6; v_gene: TRBV7-9; CDR3nt: TGTGCCAGCGGGCAGGGGGCTAATTCACCCCTCCACTTT; CDR3aa: CASGQGANSPLHF
d_gene: TRBD2; abundance: -; len: 13; j_gene: TRBJ2-5; v_gene: TRBV7-9; CDR3nt: TGTGCCAGCAGCGTCGGGACTACTGAGACCCAGTACTTC; CDR3aa: CASSVGTTETQYF
d_gene: -; abundance: -; len: 16; j_gene: TRBJ1-3; v_gene: TRBV7-2; CDR3nt: TGTGCCAGCAGCTTAGCCCAAGACAGAGCTGGAAACACCATATATTTT; CDR3aa: CASSLAQDRAGNTIYF
d_gene: TRBD2; abundance: -; len: 19; j_gene: TRBJ2-3; v_gene: TRBV4-1; CDR3nt: TGCGCCAGCAGCCAAGACTTCGGAGCTAGCGGGAGTAACGCAGATACGCAGTATTTT; CDR3aa: CASSQDFGASGSNADTQYF
d_gene: TRBD1; abundance: -; len: 14; j_gene: TRBJ2-1; v_gene: TRBV5-1; CDR3nt: TGCGCCAGCAGTAGGACAGGTTCCTACAATGAGCAGTTCTTC; CDR3aa: CASSRTGSYNEQFF
d_gene: -; abundance: few; len: 13; j_gene: TRBJ2-1; v_gene: TRBV19; CDR3nt: TGTGCCAGTAGTATCTCCATAGTTAATGAGCAGTTCTTC; CDR3aa: CASSISIVNEQFF
d_gene: -; abundance: -; len: 13; j_gene: TRBJ1-5; v_gene: TRBV30; CDR3nt: TGTGCCTGGAGTTGGGGCCGAGATCAGCCCCAGCATTTT; CDR3aa: CAWSWGRDQPQHF
d_gene: TRBD1; abundance: -; len: 15; j_gene: TRBJ1-2; v_gene: TRBV9; CDR3nt: TGTGCCAGCAGCGTAGCCCTACAGGGGGTTGGTGGCTACACCTTC; CDR3aa: CASSVALQGVGGYTF
d_gene: -; abundance: once; len: 16; j_gene: TRBJ2-2; v_gene: TRBV11-3; CDR3nt: TGTGCCAGCAGTCTCCAGGGGCAGGGTGGCACCGGGGAGCTGTTTTTT; CDR3aa: CASSLQGQGGTGELFF
d_gene: -; abundance: -; len: 13; j_gene: TRBJ1-2; v_gene: TRBV24-1; CDR3nt: TGTGCCACCAGTGACGGACACAACTATGGCTACACCTTC; CDR3aa: CATSDGHNYGYTF
d_gene: -; abundance: -; len: 16; j_gene: TRBJ2-4; v_gene: TRBV19; CDR3nt: TGTGCCAGTAGTGAGACACCGTATCCCCCCAAAAACATTCAGTACTTC; CDR3aa: CASSETPYPPKNIQYF
d_gene: TRBD1; abundance: -; len: 13; j_gene: TRBJ1-2; v_gene: TRBV12-3/TRBV12-4; CDR3nt: TGTGCCAGCAGGTGGACAGGGTTCTATGGCTACACCTTC; CDR3aa: CASRWTGFYGYTF
d_gene: -; abundance: -; len: 17; j_gene: TRBJ1-5; v_gene: TRBV5-1; CDR3nt: TGCGCCAGCAGCCGGGATGGGGCAGGGGCCGACAATCAGCCCCAGCATTTT; CDR3aa: CASSRDGAGADNQPQHF
d_gene: -; abundance: -; len: 13; j_gene: TRBJ2-5; v_gene: TRBV5-6; CDR3nt: TGTGCCAGCAGGGGCAACACCCAAGAGACCCAGTACTTC; CDR3aa: CASRGNTQETQYF
d_gene: -; abundance: -; len: 16; j_gene: TRBJ1-2; v_gene: TRBV4-2; CDR3nt: TGTGCCAGCAGCCAATTATTACAGGCGTTTGACTATGGCTACACCTTC; CDR3aa: CASSQLLQAFDYGYTF
d_gene: -; abundance: once; len: 17; j_gene: TRBJ2-1; v_gene: TRBV9; CDR3nt: TGTGCCAGCACCCCAAGTACCCACCTTATCACAGGGAATGAGCAGTTCTTC; CDR3aa: CASTPSTHLITGNEQFF
d_gene: -; abundance: -; len: 13; j_gene: TRBJ1-2; v_gene: TRBV5-1; CDR3nt: TGCGCCAGCAGCATGGGCGGGGATACTGGCTACACCTTC; CDR3aa: CASSMGGDTGYTF
d_gene: TRBD1; abundance: once; len: 15; j_gene: TRBJ1-1; v_gene: TRBV9; CDR3nt: TGTGCCAGCAGCGTACGGGACAGGTTGAACACTGAAGCTTTCTTT; CDR3aa: CASSVRDRLNTEAFF
d_gene: -; abundance: -; len: 15; j_gene: TRBJ1-3; v_gene: TRBV19; CDR3nt: TGTGCCAGTAGTCGTAGGGGAAGCTCTGGAAACACCATATATTTT; CDR3aa: CASSRRGSSGNTIYF
d_gene: -; abundance: few; len: 11; j_gene: TRBJ1-1; v_gene: TRBV3-1/TRBV3-2; CDR3nt: TGTGCCAGCAGCCAAGGAGGTGAAGCTTTCTTT; CDR3aa: CASSQGGEAFF
d_gene: TRBD1; abundance: -; len: 14; j_gene: TRBJ1-5; v_gene: TRBV5-6; CDR3nt: TGTGCCAGCAGCTTGCCAGGGGGCGATCAGCCCCAGCATTTT; CDR3aa: CASSLPGGDQPQHF
d_gene: -; abundance: once; len: 15; j_gene: TRBJ1-3; v_gene: TRBV6-1; CDR3nt: TGTGCCAGCAGTGAATGGGGGGGGCGAGGAAACACCATATATTTT; CDR3aa: CASSEWGGRGNTIYF
d_gene: -; abundance: -; len: 16; j_gene: TRBJ1-2; v_gene: TRBV27; CDR3nt: TGTGCCAGCAGCGAACACACAGGGAAAGGGGGCTATGGCTACACCTTC; CDR3aa: CASSEHTGKGGYGYTF
d_gene: TRBD1; abundance: -; len: 13; j_gene: TRBJ2-1; v_gene: TRBV12-3/TRBV12-4; CDR3nt: TGTGCCAGCAGCCGACAGGGATGGGCTGAGCAGTTCTTC; CDR3aa: CASSRQGWAEQFF
d_gene: -; abundance: -; len: 17; j_gene: TRBJ1-5; v_gene: TRBV6-2/TRBV6-3; CDR3nt: TGTGCCAGCAGTTATATGGGCCAGGTCCACTCCCCTCGGCCCCAGCATTTT; CDR3aa: CASSYMGQVHSPRPQHF
d_gene: TRBD1; abundance: -; len: 14; j_gene: TRBJ1-2; v_gene: TRBV7-2; CDR3nt: TGTGCCAGCAGCGAGACAGGGGCTCCCTCTGGCTACACCTTC; CDR3aa: CASSETGAPSGYTF